Listed here are 14 T cell receptor beta chains from one sample, sequenced in a study of blood T cell repertoires in COVID-19 (dated by TCRdb to the early 2020s). The library was prepared using the immunoSEQ multiplex PCR assay. Entries here come from immuneACCESS through TCRdb and include only in-frame sequences with V and J called. Some clones fail to appear in such tables; in the studies checked, an unresolved V gene covers under half of the shortfall, and the cause of the remainder is unknown. The sample data list about 400,000 clones, and more than 80% of these were observed just once. More than 1.4% of the sample is in the top ten clones. What was sequenced was peripheral blood. Source of these receptors: a woman aged 25 to 39 with active or convalescent COVID-19.

The chain has TRBV2 and TRBJ1-1, with 7 bases fitting TRBD1. This CDR3 comprises 13 residues. The J segment lost 1 base and the V segment lost 6 bases, leaving 2 bases of the junction unmatched. In germline, CDR1 is SNHLY, CDR2 FYNNEI. The CDR3 protein is CASRRTGNTEAFF. As DNA, the CDR3 is TGTGCCAGCAGGAGGACAGGGAACACTGAAGCTTTCTTT.

The chain recombines TRBV4-2 with TRBJ1-3, with 8 bases aligning to TRBD1. Germline trimming cut 3 bases from V and 0 bases from J; bases unmatched to any gene: 1. The CDR3 has 15 amino acids. Germline values: CDR1 LGHNA, CDR2 YNFKEQ. Here the CDR3 DNA reads TGTGCCAGCAGCCAGGACAGGGCCTCTGGAAACACCATATATTTT. Encoded protein: CASSQDRASGNTIYF.

This chain uses TRBV5-6 with TRBJ1-1; no clear D gene. Germline-derived CDR1 and CDR2 are SGHDT and YYEEEE. The CDR3 length is 15 residues. Trimming stripped 4 bases from V and 4 bases from J, with 17 bases between. The CDR3: CASSLVPTGGTEAFF. The CDR3 DNA reads as TGTGCCAGCAGCCTCGTACCGACTGGTGGCACTGAAGCTTTCTTT.

The CDR3, as DNA: TGCGCCAGCAGTGCAACCGAACGGACTGAAGCTTTCTTT. Translated, it gives CASSATERTEAFF. This chain links TRBV10-1 with TRBJ1-1; no reliable D call. The germline gives CDR1 WNHNN, CDR2 SYGVQD (reference sequence). CDR3 length equals 13 residues. The V end lost 4 bases, the J end lost 5 bases, and 11 bases lay between the germline ends.

V usage is TRBV5-4 and J usage is TRBJ1-5; 8 bases map to TRBD1. The length of the CDR3 is 14 residues. CDR1 is SGHNT and CDR2 is YYREEE in the germline V gene (reference sequence). Trimming cost V 4 bases and J 5 bases; bases outside gene matches: 5. The DNA of the CDR3 is TGTGCCAGCAGCCCGGACAGGGTGGATCAGCCCCAGCATTTT. This encodes CASSPDRVDQPQHF.

V and J are TRBV4-1 and TRBJ2-3, with a possible D match to TRBD1 (5 bases). Germline V CDR1 and CDR2: MGHRA, YSYEKL. V lost 1 base and J lost 1, with 12 bases in between. The CDR3 totals 16 residues. In nucleotides, the CDR3 is TGCGCCAGCAGCCAAGTGGGGCGAGCCCGCACAGATACGCAGTATTTT. This gives the protein CASSQVGRARTDTQYF.

This chain connects TRBV5-1 to TRBJ2-2, with TRBD2 as a possible D gene (5 bases). Germline CDR1 SGHRS, CDR2 YFSETQ. The V end was cut by 5 bases, the J end by 4 bases, with 15 bases between. This CDR3 is 15 amino acids long. The CDR3 DNA reads as TGCGCCAGCAGTTCGGGGATCCTAGGCACCGGGGAGCTGTTTTTT. Translation: CASSSGILGTGELFF.

CDR3 in DNA: TGTGCCAGCAGGGGAGGGGGTGGTAAGAACACTGAAGCTTTCTTT. This encodes CASRGGGGKNTEAFF. The chain is built from TRBV6-5 and TRBJ1-1; the D gene is possibly TRBD1 (6 bases). V was pared by 6 bases and J by 1 base, with 15 bases between. Per germline, CDR1 MNHEY and CDR2 SVGAGI. This CDR3 region has 15 residues.

The J gene is TRBJ2-7, the V gene TRBV21-1; TRBD1, the D gene given by the table, was not confirmed from the DNA. TRBV21-1 is given as a pseudogene. The length of the CDR3 is 18 residues. CDR3 amino acids: CASSSPPPAGMLMDEQYF. The CDR3 DNA sequence: TGTGCCAGCAGCTCCCCGCCCCCGGCAGGGATGTTGATGGACGAGCAGTACTTC.

V usage is TRBV7-9 and J usage is TRBJ1-1; no reliable D call. CDR3 length equals 14 residues. V was pared by 1 base and J by 0 bases, with 6 bases between. Per the germline V gene, CDR1 is SEHNR and CDR2 is FQNEAQ (reference sequence). CDR3 DNA sequence: TGTGCCAGCAGCTTAGGGGCCATGAACACTGAAGCTTTCTTT. Translated, it gives CASSLGAMNTEAFF.

This chain uses TRBV19 with TRBJ2-1; D unresolved. This CDR3 contains 14 residues. Trimming stripped 0 bases from V and 4 bases from J, with 7 bases between. Germline V lookup: CDR1 LNHDA, CDR2 SQIVND (reference sequence). CDR3 residues: CASSIDPSYNEQFF. The DNA of the CDR3 is TGTGCCAGTAGTATAGACCCTAGTTACAATGAGCAGTTCTTC. The full variable domain, its missing parts supplied by reference TRBV19 and TRBJ2-1, is DGGITQSPKYLFRKEGQNVTLSCEQNLNHDAMYWYRQDPGQGLRLIYYSQIVNDFQKGDIAEGYSVSREKKESFPLTVTSAQKNPTAFYLCASSIDPSYNEQFFGPGTRLTVL.

V and J are TRBV6-1 and TRBJ2-7; 9 bases map to TRBD2. CDR3 length: 16 residues. V was clipped by 2 bases and J by 0 bases; unmatched bases: 5. In germline, CDR1 is MNHNS, CDR2 SASEGT. The CDR3 DNA reads TGTGCCAGCAGTGAACCATTAGCGGGAGTCTCCTACGAGCAGTACTTC. Amino acid sequence: CASSEPLAGVSYEQYF.

The chain recombines TRBV7-6 with TRBJ2-6; tentatively, D is TRBD2 (5 bases). Germline loops: CDR1 SGHVS, CDR2 FNYEAQ. The CDR3 consists of 16 residues. Trimming took 4 bases from V and 2 from J, leaving 12 bases between them. The CDR3 loop is CASSSSARAGANVLTF. CDR3 DNA sequence: TGTGCCAGCAGCTCCTCGGCGCGGGCTGGGGCCAACGTCCTGACTTTC.

The J gene is TRBJ2-2, the V gene TRBV3-1 (or the pseudogene TRBV3-2), with unresolved D. The germline V gene encodes CDR1 LGHDT and CDR2 YNNKEL (reference sequence). This CDR3 has 13 residues. V was clipped by 1 base and J by 5 bases, with 5 bases between them. In DNA form, the CDR3 reads TGTGCCAGCAGCCAAGTCCGGACCGGGGAGCTGTTTTTT. The encoded protein is CASSQVRTGELFF.